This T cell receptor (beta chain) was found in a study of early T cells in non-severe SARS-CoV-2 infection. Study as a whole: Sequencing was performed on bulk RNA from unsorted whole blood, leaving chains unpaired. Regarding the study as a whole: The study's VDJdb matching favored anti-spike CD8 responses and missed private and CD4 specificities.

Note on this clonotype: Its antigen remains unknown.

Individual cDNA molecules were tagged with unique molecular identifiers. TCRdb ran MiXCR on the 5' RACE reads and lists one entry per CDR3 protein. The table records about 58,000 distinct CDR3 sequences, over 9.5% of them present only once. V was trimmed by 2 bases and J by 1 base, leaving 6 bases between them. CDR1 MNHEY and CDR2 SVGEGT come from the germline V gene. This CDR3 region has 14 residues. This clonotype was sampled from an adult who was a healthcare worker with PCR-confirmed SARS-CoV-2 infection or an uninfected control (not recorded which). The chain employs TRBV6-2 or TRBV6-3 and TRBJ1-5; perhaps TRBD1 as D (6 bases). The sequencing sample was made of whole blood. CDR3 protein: CASSYGGSNQPQHF. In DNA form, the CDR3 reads TGTGCCAGCAGTTACGGGGGCAGCAATCAGCCCCAGCATTTT.